Below, 31 T cell receptor beta chains from the same sample are listed, as sequenced in a study of T cells in localized non-small cell lung cancer. Sequencing used immunoSEQ multiplex PCR; TCRdb keeps in-frame clones, though not all of them. The sample contains 8,500 to 13,000 clones, 70% to 80% of which appear only once. The sequences come from peripheral blood, collected before any cancer treatment. These receptors originate from a male donor at least 60 years old with stage I lung adenocarcinoma.

This clone was counted once. The V call is TRBV7-3, the J call TRBJ2-1; 11 bases are shared with TRBD2. Germline assignment: CDR1 SGHTA and CDR2 FQGTGA. The V segment lost 2 bases and the J segment 7 bases; nucleotides outside the gene matches: 7. This CDR3 is built from 16 residues. CDR3: CASSLGASGGLNEQFF. The DNA of the CDR3 is TGTGCCAGCAGCTTAGGGGCTAGCGGGGGGCTAAATGAGCAGTTCTTC.

This sequence joins TRBV21-1 and TRBJ1-5. TRBV21-1 is a documented pseudogene. CDR3 length: 18 amino acids. The CDR3 reads CASSPWPVRRGQNQPQHF. CDR3 nucleotides: TGTGCCAGCAGCCCCTGGCCGGTAAGGCGCGGCCAAAATCAGCCCCAGCATTTT.

The J gene is TRBJ1-5, the V gene TRBV5-6; no clear D gene. V was pared by 0 bases and J by 2 bases, with 9 bases between. Germline CDR1 is SGHDT and CDR2 is YYEEEE. This CDR3 has 15 amino acids. As DNA, the CDR3 is TGTGCCAGCAGCTTGGCCGCGGGAGGCAATCAGCCCCAGCATTTT. It translates to CASSLAAGGNQPQHF. The variable domain in full, completed from reference TRBV5-6 and TRBJ1-5, reads DAGVTQSPTHLIKTRGQQVTLRCSPKSGHDTVSWYQQALGQGPQFIFQYYEEEERQRGNFPDRFSGHQFPNYSSELNVNALLLGDSALYLCASSLAAGGNQPQHFGDGTRLSIL.

The chain has TRBV18 and TRBJ2-7; tentative D call: TRBD2 (7 bases). This CDR3 is 15 amino acids long. V was clipped by 4 bases and J by 3 bases, with 16 bases between them. Germline loops: CDR1 KGHSH, CDR2 LQKENI. The CDR3 region has the DNA TGTGCCAGCTCACTCCTGGCGGGGGCGGACTACGAGCAGTACTTC. The encoded protein is CASSLLAGADYEQYF.

The rearrangement links TRBV6-5 to TRBJ2-7; D gene ambiguous. CDR3 size: 12 residues. The germline CDR1 and CDR2 sequences are MNHEY and SVGAGI. Trimming took off 7 bases at V and 12 bases at J, with 19 bases between the two ends. This CDR3 is CASTTIRAELYF. CDR3 DNA: TGTGCCAGCACCACCATTCGAGCCGAGTTGTACTTC.

Here the CDR3 reads CASSPSLGAGGYTF. The CDR3 DNA follows: TGTGCCAGCAGCCCCAGTCTCGGGGCGGGTGGCTACACCTTC. The rearrangement joins TRBV9 to TRBJ1-2, with TRBD1 as a possible D gene (5 bases). The CDR3 consists of 14 residues. Between the trimmed V and J ends, which lost 4 bases and 7 bases, there was a span of 17 bases. Germline V gene data show CDR1 as SGDLS and CDR2 as YYNGEE.

This chain connects TRBV5-1 to TRBJ2-2; TRBD2 agrees at 7 bases. Germline-derived CDR1 and CDR2 are SGHRS and YFSETQ. The CDR3 is 15 amino acids. The junction had 3 bases not matched to a gene; V was cut back by 0 bases and J by 4 bases. The CDR3 here is CASSLGGGSTGELFF. As DNA, the CDR3 is TGCGCCAGCAGCTTGGGCGGGGGTTCCACCGGGGAGCTGTTTTTT.

About this clone itself: Sequence at one end of the junction differs from germline and may be a read error. V gene TRBV7-2 combines with J gene TRBJ1-5, with D possibly being TRBD1 (5 bases). The germline gives CDR1 SGHTA, CDR2 FQGNSA. The CDR3 contains 15 residues. The CDR3 loop reads CAGSLRQTSNQPQHF. The CDR3 coding sequence is TGTGCCGGCAGCTTAAGACAGACTAGCAATCAGCCCCAGCATTTT.

V gene TRBV7-2 combines with J gene TRBJ2-1; TRBD1 matches at 8 bases. CDR3 length: 17 residues. The germline V gene encodes CDR1 SGHTA and CDR2 FQGNSA. Losses at the gene ends were 6 bases for V and 1 base for J; bases not matched to a gene: 11. CDR3 residues: CASRSLRDRRSYNEQFF. The CDR3 DNA sequence: TGTGCCAGCAGATCCCTCCGGGACAGGAGGTCCTACAATGAGCAGTTCTTC.

The table lists this clone with a count of one. This chain uses TRBV19 with TRBJ2-7, with D perhaps matching TRBD1 (5 bases). The CDR3 runs 13 residues. The V and J ends lost 3 bases and 2 bases respectively, with 8 bases between them. The germline CDR1 and CDR2 sequences are LNHDA and SQIVND (reference sequence). CDR3: CASSMDITYEQYF. The CDR3 DNA reads TGTGCCAGTAGTATGGACATCACCTACGAGCAGTACTTC.

The rearrangement uses TRBV27 and TRBJ2-1; 10 bases align to TRBD1. CDR1 is MNHEY and CDR2 is SMNVEV in the germline V gene (reference sequence). There are 16 residues in the CDR3. V trimming: 5 bases; J trimming: 9 bases; junction bases outside the gene matches: 13. CDR3 residues: CASSPNIPGQGSEQFF. CDR3 nucleotides: TGTGCCAGCAGTCCAAACATCCCGGGACAGGGGAGTGAGCAGTTCTTC.

This chain uses TRBV11-2 with TRBJ2-7; 10 nucleotides line up with TRBD2. This CDR3 spans 15 amino acids. Germline CDR1 SGHAT, CDR2 FQNNGV. J lost 2 bases, V lost 4 bases, and 5 bases had no gene match. The CDR3, as DNA: TGTGCCAGCAGCTCACTAGCGGGATATGCCTACGAGCAGTACTTC. Its protein product is CASSSLAGYAYEQYF.

The rearrangement joins TRBV7-2 to TRBJ1-1, with D unclear. The CDR3 is 13 residues long. Between the trimmed V and J ends, which lost 5 bases and 11 bases, there was a span of 18 bases. Looked up from germline, CDR1 is SGHTA and CDR2 is FQGNSA. This CDR3 reads CASSLNGVMRAFF. CDR3 coding DNA: TGTGCCAGCAGCCTAAACGGAGTAATGCGGGCTTTCTTT.

The chain employs TRBV5-1 and TRBJ1-2; no clear D. The CDR3 length is 13 residues. From germline, CDR1 is SGHRS and CDR2 YFSETQ. V lost 0 bases and J lost 4, with 7 bases in between. DNA of the CDR3: TGCGCCAGCAGCTTGGAGGGATTCTATGGCTACACCTTC. It encodes CASSLEGFYGYTF.

This clone has just one count. The chain recombines TRBV4-3 with TRBJ1-4; maybe TRBD1 (6 bases). Looked up from germline, CDR1 is LGHNA and CDR2 is YSLEER. There are 16 residues in the CDR3. The ends were cut back, 0 bases at V and 8 bases at J, with 16 bases in the middle. The CDR3 DNA reads TGCGCCAGCAGCCAAGATGGAGGGCAGGGGAGCGAAAAACTGTTTTTT. As protein: CASSQDGGQGSEKLFF.

Only one count was recorded for this clone. J is TRBJ2-7 and V is TRBV7-2; 9 bases match TRBD1. Germline V gene data show CDR1 as SGHTA and CDR2 as FQGNSA. This CDR3 region has 16 residues. The trim removed 2 bases at V and 2 bases at J, leaving 7 bases unmatched. The CDR3 is CASSLNPTGGAYEQYF. The CDR3 nucleotides read TGTGCCAGCAGCTTAAACCCCACAGGGGGCGCCTACGAGCAGTACTTC.

The chain recombines TRBV7-2 with TRBJ1-6; the D gene is possibly TRBD1 (5 bases). The CDR3 runs 15 residues. Germline CDR1 is SGHTA and CDR2 is FQGNSA. V was shortened by 4 bases and J by 7 bases, with 14 bases between the two germline ends. The CDR3 loop is CASSSRLGVNSPLHF. The DNA of the CDR3 is TGTGCCAGCAGCTCCCGATTGGGGGTGAATTCACCCCTCCACTTT.

This chain joins TRBV4-1 and TRBJ1-3, with unresolved D. Looked up from germline, CDR1 is MGHRA and CDR2 is YSYEKL. CDR3 size: 16 residues. Trimming left V 1 base short and J 0 bases short, with 10 bases between. The CDR3 DNA reads as TGCGCCAGCAGCCAAGCAAGACGTGGCTCTGGAAACACCATATATTTT. It yields the protein CASSQARRGSGNTIYF.

The genes are TRBV5-4 and TRBJ2-7; 11 bases align to TRBD1. The CDR3 runs 15 residues. V gave up 2 bases and J gave up 6 bases; unmatched junction bases: 7. Germline V gives CDR1 SGHNT, CDR2 YYREEE (reference sequence). Written as DNA, the CDR3 is TGTGCCAGCAGCTTCTCGGACAGGGGGCGTACCGAGCAGTACTTC. Its protein product is CASSFSDRGRTEQYF.

The chain has TRBV28 and TRBJ1-2; no clear D gene. Per the germline V gene, CDR1 is MDHEN and CDR2 is SYDVKM. The V and J ends lost 2 bases and 7 bases respectively, with 14 bases between them. The CDR3 runs 14 residues. CDR3 sequence: CASSLGSSFSGYTF. As DNA, the CDR3 is TGTGCCAGCAGTTTAGGGAGCTCCTTCTCTGGCTACACCTTC.

The sample holds a few counts of this clone. The gene calls are TRBV2 and TRBJ1-1; 9 positions agree with TRBD1. The CDR3 length is 13 residues. The V gene's germline CDR1 is SNHLY and CDR2 FYNNEI. After removal of 7 bases from V and 5 bases from J, the junction contained 5 bases not matched to a gene. The CDR3 DNA sequence: TGTGCCAGCACCTACGGACAGGGGACTGAAGCTTTCTTT. It yields the protein CASTYGQGTEAFF.

V usage is TRBV6-1 and J usage is TRBJ2-5, with 8 bases aligning to TRBD2. Trimming at V came to 8 bases and at J to 5 bases, leaving 10 bases not matched to a gene. There are 14 residues in the CDR3. CDR1 and CDR2 (germline): MNHNS, SASEGT. The CDR3 loop reads CASARRLALETQYF. CDR3 bases: TGTGCCAGCGCCAGGAGACTAGCGCTTGAGACCCAGTACTTC.

The CDR3 DNA reads TGTGCCAGCAGTGAAATAGGTCATAAGACCGGGGAGCTGTTTTTT. Its protein product is CASSEIGHKTGELFF. The chain carries TRBV2 and TRBJ2-2, with unresolved D. From germline, CDR1 is SNHLY and CDR2 FYNNEI. This CDR3 has 15 residues. V gave up 2 bases and J gave up 5 bases, with 12 bases separating them.

This clone occurred once. The V gene is TRBV19, the J gene TRBJ1-6, with D uncertain. The CDR3 loop spans 14 amino acids. The germline V gene has CDR1 LNHDA and CDR2 SQIVND (reference sequence). Trimming left V 8 bases short and J 6 bases short, with 14 bases between. For the CDR3, the DNA is TGTGCCAGTGGGGAAGCGGGTTTTAATTCACCCCTCCACTTT. It yields the protein CASGEAGFNSPLHF. Variable domain in full (rest from reference TRBV19 and TRBJ1-6): DGGITQSPKYLFRKEGQNVTLSCEQNLNHDAMYWYRQDPGQGLRLIYYSQIVNDFQKGDIAEGYSVSREKKESFPLTVTSAQKNPTAFYLCASGEAGFNSPLHFGNGTRLTVT.

This clone was picked up a small number of times. This rearrangement joins TRBV11-2 to TRBJ2-1; 7 bases are shared with TRBD1. CDR3 length: 14 residues. Trimming removed 3 bases from V and 8 bases from J; junction bases left unmatched: 7. Germline V gives CDR1 SGHAT, CDR2 FQNNGV. The DNA of the CDR3 is TGTGCCAGCAGCTTTGCGAGACAGGGAGATGAGCAGTTCTTC. It yields the protein CASSFARQGDEQFF.

The genes are TRBV5-1 and TRBJ1-6; TRBD1 matches at 11 bases. This CDR3 region has 15 residues. Germline CDR1 SGHRS, CDR2 YFSETQ. V was pared by 6 bases and J by 8 bases, with 7 bases of the junction left unmatched. This chain's CDR3 is CASNLGTGGDSPLHF. The DNA of the CDR3 is TGCGCCAGCAACCTCGGGACAGGGGGGGATTCACCCCTCCACTTT.

The chain's CDR3 is CASSSPGQGRDSYGYTF. The CDR3 DNA is TGTGCCAGCAGTTCCCCTGGACAGGGGAGGGATTCTTACGGCTACACCTTC. This chain joins TRBV28 and TRBJ1-2; TRBD1 matches at 9 bases. The germline V gene has CDR1 MDHEN and CDR2 SYDVKM. This CDR3 region has 17 residues. Losses at the gene ends were 4 bases for V and 8 bases for J; bases not matched to a gene: 17.

Details on this clone: The germline gene is not matched at one end of the junction; a read error may be the cause. The rearrangement links TRBV7-7 to TRBJ2-2, with TRBD1 as a possible D gene (6 bases). CDR3 length: 15 residues. The V gene's germline CDR1 is SSHAT and CDR2 FNYEAQ (reference sequence). CDR3: CASSPLTGNTGELFF. The CDR3 DNA reads TGTGCTAGCAGCCCCTTGACAGGGAACACCGGGGAGCTGTTTTTT.

The V and J genes are TRBV2 and TRBJ1-1; 10 bases align to TRBD1. The CDR3 totals 14 residues. The V gene's germline CDR1 is SNHLY and CDR2 FYNNEI. The V segment lost 5 bases and the J segment 7 bases; nucleotides outside the gene matches: 7. The CDR3, as DNA: TGTGCCAGCAGTTGGGACAGGGGTAGGAATGAAGCTTTCTTT. Its translation is CASSWDRGRNEAFF.

This chain joins TRBV7-2 and TRBJ1-2, with 8 bases matching TRBD1. The J segment lost 5 bases and the V segment lost 5 bases, leaving 4 bases of the junction unmatched. CDR3 length: 13 residues. Looked up from germline, CDR1 is SGHTA and CDR2 is FQGNSA. CDR3 coding DNA: TGTGCCAGCAGCCAGGGACAGGCTTATGGCTACACCTTC. Translation gives CASSQGQAYGYTF. Filled out from reference TRBV7-2 and TRBJ1-2, the complete variable domain reads GAGVSQSPSNKVTEKGKDVELRCDPISGHTALYWYRQSLGQGLEFLIYFQGNSAPDKSGLPSDRFSAERTGGSVSTLTIQRTQQEDSAVYLCASSQGQAYGYTFGSGTRLTVV.

The chain uses TRBV5-5 and TRBJ2-3, with a weak D call TRBD2 (6 bases). Germline CDR1 and CDR2: SGHKS and YYEKEE (reference sequence). Between the trimmed V and J ends, which lost 3 bases and 12 bases, there was a span of 17 bases. The CDR3 loop spans 13 amino acids. CDR3 DNA sequence: TGTGCCAGCAGCTCGAGCTCCGGGACTCGACAGTATTTT. Protein: CASSSSSGTRQYF.